This TCR beta chain was profiled in a study of blood T cell repertoires in COVID-19. In the study overall: Cohort 3 recovered donors had two negative PCRs, clearance, or symptom resolution.

Authors' analysis steps: Nucleated cell counts were estimated from reference gene primer amplification. Repertoires were generated with immunoSEQ multiplex PCR, while TCRdb's copy carries only in-frame clones and drops some. Clone size and the V and J calls come from that table; the DNA yielded D and trimming. Here the sample spans hundreds of thousands of clones, about 88% being singletons. Ages ranged from roughly 18 to 95 years, with residence in approximately 23 US areas. Germline lookup yields CDR1 KGHSH and CDR2 LQKENI. The junction had 8 bases not matched to a gene; V was cut back by 3 bases and J by 0 bases. This CDR3 is built from 17 residues. This clone was observed once.

Sequencing used PBMCs or T cells enriched from blood (not recorded which). V gene TRBV18 combines with J gene TRBJ1-3, with TRBD1 matching 7 bases. The sequence derives from a woman aged 55-70 years in a cohort exposed to, infected with or recovered from COVID-19 (not recorded which). This CDR3 reads CASSPQTGPYSGNTIYF. Here the CDR3 DNA reads TGTGCCAGCTCACCTCAGACAGGGCCGTACTCTGGAAACACCATATATTTT.